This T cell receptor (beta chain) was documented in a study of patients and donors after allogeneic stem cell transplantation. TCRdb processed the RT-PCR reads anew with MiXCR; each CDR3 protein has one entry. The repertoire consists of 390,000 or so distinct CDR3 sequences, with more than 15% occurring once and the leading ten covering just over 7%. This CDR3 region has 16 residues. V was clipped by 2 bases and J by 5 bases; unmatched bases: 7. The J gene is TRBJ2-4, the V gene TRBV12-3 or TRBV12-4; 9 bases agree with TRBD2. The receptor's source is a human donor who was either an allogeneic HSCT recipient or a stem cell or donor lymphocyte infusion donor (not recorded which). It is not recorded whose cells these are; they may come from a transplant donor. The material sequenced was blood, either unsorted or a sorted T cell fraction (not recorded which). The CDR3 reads CASSLRAGGPQNIQYF. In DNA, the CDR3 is TGTGCCAGCAGTTTAAGGGCGGGAGGGCCACAAAACATTCAGTACTTC.